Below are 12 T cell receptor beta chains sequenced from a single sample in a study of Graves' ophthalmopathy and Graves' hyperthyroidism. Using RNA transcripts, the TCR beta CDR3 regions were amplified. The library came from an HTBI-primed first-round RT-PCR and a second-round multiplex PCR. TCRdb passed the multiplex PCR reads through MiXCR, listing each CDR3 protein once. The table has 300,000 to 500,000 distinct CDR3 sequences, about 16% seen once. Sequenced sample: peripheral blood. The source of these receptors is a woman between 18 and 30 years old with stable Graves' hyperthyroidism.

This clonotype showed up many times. The CDR3 nucleotides read TGTGCCAGCAGCGAGCAGGTCCAAGAGACCCAGTACTTC. Amino acid sequence: CASSEQVQETQYF. The V call is TRBV11-2, the J call TRBJ2-5; D is undetermined. Between the trimmed V and J ends, which lost 5 bases and 1 base, there was a span of 8 bases. There are 13 residues in the CDR3. Per the germline V gene, CDR1 is SGHAT and CDR2 is FQNNGV.

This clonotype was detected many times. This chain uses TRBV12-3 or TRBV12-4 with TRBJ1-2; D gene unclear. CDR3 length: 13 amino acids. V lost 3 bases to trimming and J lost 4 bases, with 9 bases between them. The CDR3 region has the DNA TGTGCCAGCAGTTTCTCCGTGATCTATGGCTACACCTTC. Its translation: CASSFSVIYGYTF.

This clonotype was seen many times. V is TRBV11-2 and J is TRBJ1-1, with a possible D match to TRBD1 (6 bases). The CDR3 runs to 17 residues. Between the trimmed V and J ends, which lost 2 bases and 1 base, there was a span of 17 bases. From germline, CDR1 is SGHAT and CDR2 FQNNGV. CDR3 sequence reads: CASSLMMVTGGNTEAFF. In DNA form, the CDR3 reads TGTGCCAGCAGCTTAATGATGGTGACAGGAGGGAACACTGAAGCTTTCTTT.

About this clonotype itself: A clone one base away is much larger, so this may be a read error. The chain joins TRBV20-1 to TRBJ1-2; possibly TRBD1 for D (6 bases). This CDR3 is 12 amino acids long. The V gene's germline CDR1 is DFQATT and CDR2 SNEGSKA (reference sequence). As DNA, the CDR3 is TGCTGCCCGGTGGGAGGGGGTTATGGCTACACCTTC. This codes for CCPVGGGYGYTF.

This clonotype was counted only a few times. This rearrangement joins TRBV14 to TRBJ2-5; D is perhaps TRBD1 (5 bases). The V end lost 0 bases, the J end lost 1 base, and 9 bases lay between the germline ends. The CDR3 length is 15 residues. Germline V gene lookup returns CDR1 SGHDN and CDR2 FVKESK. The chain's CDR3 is CASSQEARAQETQYF. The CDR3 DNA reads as TGTGCCAGCAGCCAAGAGGCCAGGGCCCAAGAGACCCAGTACTTC.

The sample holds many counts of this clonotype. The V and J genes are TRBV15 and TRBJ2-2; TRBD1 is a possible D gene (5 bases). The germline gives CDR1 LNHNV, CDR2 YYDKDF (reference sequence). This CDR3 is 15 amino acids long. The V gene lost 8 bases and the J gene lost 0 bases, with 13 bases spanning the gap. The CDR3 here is CATVQDISNTGELFF. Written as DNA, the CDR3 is TGTGCCACCGTACAGGACATCTCGAACACCGGGGAGCTGTTTTTT.

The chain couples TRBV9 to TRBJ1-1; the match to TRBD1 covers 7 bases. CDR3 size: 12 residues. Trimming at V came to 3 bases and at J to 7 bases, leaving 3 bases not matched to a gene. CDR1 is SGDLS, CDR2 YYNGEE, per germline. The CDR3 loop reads CASSARTGEAFF. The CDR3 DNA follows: TGTGCCAGCAGCGCCCGGACAGGTGAAGCTTTCTTT.

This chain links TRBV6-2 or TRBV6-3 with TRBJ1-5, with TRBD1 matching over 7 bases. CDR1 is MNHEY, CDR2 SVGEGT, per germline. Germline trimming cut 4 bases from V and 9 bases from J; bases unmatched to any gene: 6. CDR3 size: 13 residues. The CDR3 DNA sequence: TGTGCCAGCAGTTCGACAGGGTTAAGGCCCCAGCATTTT. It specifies CASSSTGLRPQHF.

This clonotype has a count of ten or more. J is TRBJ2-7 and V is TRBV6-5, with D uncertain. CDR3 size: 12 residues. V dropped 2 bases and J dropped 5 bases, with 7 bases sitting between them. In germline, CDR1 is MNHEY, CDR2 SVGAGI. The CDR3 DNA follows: TGTGCCAGCAGTTACCGAGGCAACGAGCAGTACTTC. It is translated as CASSYRGNEQYF.

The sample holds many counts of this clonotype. Here the CDR3 reads CASSYSARGGFNYEQYF. CDR3 nucleotide sequence: TGTGCCAGCAGTTACTCGGCGCGGGGGGGCTTCAATTACGAGCAGTACTTC. The chain employs TRBV6-2 or TRBV6-3 and TRBJ2-7; 9 bases fit TRBD2. V was clipped by 0 bases and J by 4 bases; unmatched bases: 10. The CDR3 is 17 residues long. Germline V gene data show CDR1 as MNHEY and CDR2 as SVGEGT.

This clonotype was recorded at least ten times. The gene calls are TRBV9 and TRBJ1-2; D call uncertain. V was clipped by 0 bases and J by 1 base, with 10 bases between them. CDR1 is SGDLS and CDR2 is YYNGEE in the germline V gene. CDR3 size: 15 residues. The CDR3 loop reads CASSVGLGINYGYTF. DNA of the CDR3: TGTGCCAGCAGCGTAGGCCTCGGGATTAACTATGGCTACACCTTC.

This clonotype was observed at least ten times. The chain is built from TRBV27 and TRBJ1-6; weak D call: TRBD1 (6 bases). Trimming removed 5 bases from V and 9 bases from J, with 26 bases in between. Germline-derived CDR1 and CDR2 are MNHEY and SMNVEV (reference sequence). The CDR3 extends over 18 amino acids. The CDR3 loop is CASSIQGSGGLRISPLHF. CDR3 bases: TGTGCCAGCAGTATCCAGGGTTCGGGGGGCCTTAGGATTTCACCCCTCCACTTT.